One and the same sample provided the 5 T cell receptor beta chains below, sequenced in a study of a mutant IDH1 vaccine in newly diagnosed glioma. The antigens these receptors bind are not known. Sequenced by immunoSEQ multiplex PCR; TCRdb stores in-frame clones only, minus some. The sample yields approximately 50,000 clones, 78% seen once. As for time point: week 5, during vaccination. With topical imiquimod, each dose of the vaccine consisted of 300 ug of mutant IDH1 20-mer peptide. Specimen: PBMCs, collected from a glioma patient whose treatment included an IDH1 peptide vaccine. The receptors come from a man in his fifties with glioma.

This clone was observed a few times. The chain links TRBV6-1 to TRBJ1-5; no clear D gene. Trimming pared 10 bases from V and 1 base from J, leaving 11 bases between. This CDR3 is 13 amino acids long. The V gene's germline CDR1 is MNHNS and CDR2 SASEGT. CDR3 region: CATSGYSNQPQHF. CDR3 bases: TGTGCCACCTCAGGATACAGCAATCAGCCCCAGCATTTT.

This chain links TRBV2 with TRBJ1-3; TRBD1 is a possible D gene (6 bases). Trimming removed 6 bases at V and 7 bases at J, with 13 bases between. The CDR3 consists of 13 residues. Germline CDR1 SNHLY, CDR2 FYNNEI. The DNA of the CDR3 is TGTGCCAGCAGCGGAACAGGGCTTAACACCATATATTTT. Translated: CASSGTGLNTIYF.

This chain links TRBV5-1 with TRBJ1-1, with D uncertain. V lost 3 bases and J 4 bases, leaving 13 bases between the germline ends. The CDR3 covers 14 residues. Per germline, CDR1 SGHRS and CDR2 YFSETQ. CDR3 in amino acids: CASSWNYWGTEAFF. In DNA, the CDR3 is TGCGCCAGCAGCTGGAATTATTGGGGCACTGAAGCTTTCTTT.

This chain connects TRBV5-1 to TRBJ2-5; TRBD1 might be the D (7 bases). Trimming removed 0 bases from V and 5 bases from J, with 20 bases in between. This CDR3 is 17 amino acids long. CDR1 is SGHRS and CDR2 is YFSETQ in the germline V gene. In DNA, the CDR3 is TGCGCCAGCAGCTTGGTATATCAGGGGGACTCGGGGGAGACCCAGTACTTC. Protein product: CASSLVYQGDSGETQYF.

The chain carries TRBV7-9 and TRBJ1-3; TRBD1 might be the D (6 bases). This CDR3 spans 14 amino acids. V was pared by 5 bases and J by 5 bases, with 13 bases between. Germline CDR1 reads SEHNR; CDR2 reads FQNEAQ (reference sequence). As DNA, the CDR3 is TGTGCCAGCAGCCCTACAGGGATGAGAAACACCATATATTTT. Amino acid sequence: CASSPTGMRNTIYF.